The 25 T cell receptor beta chains reported below all come from one sample, sequenced in a study of CD8+ T cells in alopecia areata. Sequencing used cDNA as its template, made by extracting RNA and reverse transcribing it. Sequenced by immunoSEQ multiplex PCR; TCRdb stores in-frame clones only, minus some. The table lists about 150,000 clones, approximately 53% of them singletons. This material consisted of CD8+ T cells sorted from blood, taken at week 0. The receptors shown here come from a human donor with alopecia areata.

Regarding this clone: The sample contains more than one DNA sequence encoding this CDR3. The chain joins TRBV30 to TRBJ2-7; the match to TRBD1 covers 8 bases. Germline trimming cut 5 bases from V and 6 bases from J; bases unmatched to any gene: 12. The CDR3 runs 14 residues. Germline V gene sequence: CDR1 GTSNPN, CDR2 SVGIG (reference sequence). CDR3 protein: CAWSTGTGGSEQYF. In nucleotides, the CDR3 is TGTGCCTGGTCTACCGGGACAGGTGGGTCCGAGCAGTACTTC.

This chain links TRBV30 with TRBJ2-1; no clear D gene. Trimming stripped 0 bases from V and 9 bases from J, with 9 bases between. The CDR3 totals 12 residues. Germline CDR1 GTSNPN, CDR2 SVGIG (reference sequence). The CDR3 DNA reads TGTGCCTGGAGTGTACTTGGTGGTGAGCAGTTCTTC. This gives the protein CAWSVLGGEQFF.

The rearrangement links TRBV4-3 to TRBJ1-1, with D maybe TRBD1 (5 bases). The CDR3 length is 15 residues. Germline CDR1 LGHNA, CDR2 YSLEER. Trimming pared 2 bases from V and 4 bases from J, leaving 14 bases between. The CDR3 DNA is TGCGCCAGCAGCCAAAGGGAACACGGGGGCACTGAAGCTTTCTTT. Translation gives CASSQREHGGTEAFF.

This clone has only a few counts. The chain recombines TRBV29-1 with TRBJ2-7; 10 bases are shared with TRBD1. V shed 2 bases and J 3 bases; nucleotides not matched to a gene: 10. Per germline, CDR1 SQVTM and CDR2 ANQGSEA. There are 16 residues in the CDR3. This chain's CDR3 is CSVEKEARTGGYEQYF. Here the CDR3 DNA reads TGCAGCGTTGAAAAAGAAGCGAGGACAGGGGGCTACGAGCAGTACTTC.

The rearrangement joins TRBV4-1 to TRBJ2-2; D could derive from TRBD1 or TRBD2 (6 bases each). The germline V and J ends were trimmed by 1 base and 3 bases, with 24 bases remaining between them. Germline values: CDR1 MGHRA, CDR2 YSYEKL. The CDR3 loop spans 20 amino acids. The DNA for the CDR3 is TGCGCCAGCAGCCAAGGGGGGATTTCCGGGGGCGATGCGGACACCGGGGAGCTGTTTTTT. Translating gives CASSQGGISGGDADTGELFF.

The rearrangement joins TRBV28 to TRBJ1-1, with D possibly being TRBD1 (5 bases). This CDR3 spans 14 amino acids. Germline values: CDR1 MDHEN, CDR2 SYDVKM. Trimming removed 6 bases from V and 6 bases from J, with 17 bases in between. The CDR3 reads CASSPGRGLAEAFF. CDR3 sequence (DNA): TGTGCCAGCAGCCCCGGAAGGGGCCTCGCTGAAGCTTTCTTT.

This clone occurred a few times. This sequence joins TRBV11-3 and TRBJ2-3; weak D call: TRBD1 (6 bases). This CDR3 comprises 13 residues. V lost 4 bases, J lost 5 bases, and 10 bases lay in between. The germline gives CDR1 SGHNT, CDR2 YENEEA. The CDR3 DNA is TGTGCCAGCAGCTCGTACAGGGAAGATACGCAGTATTTT. It translates to CASSSYREDTQYF.

This clone was counted a few times. The chain is built from TRBV28 and TRBJ1-5, with 7 bases identical to TRBD1. The V segment lost 6 bases and the J segment 1 base; nucleotides outside the gene matches: 6. The CDR3 spans 15 residues. Germline values: CDR1 MDHEN, CDR2 SYDVKM. In DNA, the CDR3 is TGTGCCAGCAGAGAAACAGGGGTGAGCAATCAGCCCCAGCATTTT. Translated, it gives CASRETGVSNQPQHF.

The chain joins TRBV27 to TRBJ1-1; D might be TRBD1 (5 bases). Germline assignment: CDR1 MNHEY and CDR2 SMNVEV (reference sequence). V gave up 3 bases and J gave up 1 base, with 9 bases separating them. The CDR3 extends over 14 amino acids. The CDR3: CASSLVQGNTEAFF. Here the CDR3 DNA reads TGTGCCAGCAGTTTGGTCCAGGGGAACACTGAAGCTTTCTTT.

There are many counts of this clone. The gene calls are TRBV30 and TRBJ2-1; TRBD1 might be the D (5 bases). V lost 2 bases to trimming and J lost 2 bases, with 10 bases between them. The CDR3 is 14 amino acids. Germline V gene data show CDR1 as GTSNPN and CDR2 as SVGIG (reference sequence). The CDR3 here is CAWSLGQTYNEQFF. CDR3 in DNA: TGTGCCTGGAGTTTGGGGCAGACCTACAATGAGCAGTTCTTC.

The J gene is TRBJ1-5, the V gene TRBV30, with TRBD1 as a possible D gene (6 bases). Per germline, CDR1 GTSNPN and CDR2 SVGIG (reference sequence). V was cut by 3 bases and J by 0 bases, with 15 bases left in between. This CDR3 has 16 amino acids. The CDR3, as DNA: TGTGCCTGGAGCGCTCGGACAGTGAATAGCAATCAGCCCCAGCATTTT. As protein: CAWSARTVNSNQPQHF.

The chain joins TRBV25-1 to TRBJ1-6; D ambiguous. Germline CDR1 MGHDK, CDR2 SYGVNS. This CDR3 comprises 14 residues. V lost 3 bases and J 13 bases, leaving 16 bases between the germline ends. The chain's CDR3 is CASSDAGGKRPLHF. The CDR3 region has the DNA TGTGCCAGCAGTGACGCTGGAGGGAAAAGGCCCCTCCACTTT.

This clone showed up just a few times. The chain uses TRBV5-1 and TRBJ1-1; D may be TRBD1 (5 bases). Germline V gene sequence: CDR1 SGHRS, CDR2 YFSETQ. The V end lost 4 bases, the J end lost 3 bases, and 13 bases lay between the germline ends. The length of the CDR3 is 14 residues. The CDR3 here is CASSHEWGDTEAFF. DNA for the CDR3: TGCGCCAGCAGCCACGAGTGGGGGGACACTGAAGCTTTCTTT.

CDR3 sequence: CGATGTNYGYTF. CDR3 coding DNA: TGTGGTGCGACAGGGACTAACTATGGCTACACCTTC. The V and J genes are TRBV2 and TRBJ1-2, with 7 nucleotides matching TRBD1. This CDR3 has 12 residues. Germline assignment: CDR1 SNHLY and CDR2 FYNNEI.

The chain uses TRBV30 and TRBJ1-2; D is uncertain. Germline values: CDR1 GTSNPN, CDR2 SVGIG (reference sequence). Trimming stripped 4 bases from V and 5 bases from J, with 8 bases between. This CDR3 contains 11 residues. CDR3 residues: CAWTDQYGYTF. Written as DNA, the CDR3 is TGTGCCTGGACGGACCAATATGGCTACACCTTC.

The chain combines TRBV29-1 with TRBJ1-2, with no clear D. V was clipped by 5 bases and J by 3 bases, with 10 bases between them. The CDR3 spans 12 residues. Germline V gene data show CDR1 as SQVTM and CDR2 as ANQGSEA. CDR3 nucleotides: TGCAGCGTTCTAAGATGGGACTATGGCTACACCTTC. Its protein is CSVLRWDYGYTF.

A single count supports this clone. The rearrangement links TRBV7-9 to TRBJ2-7; D is undetermined. Looked up from germline, CDR1 is SEHNR and CDR2 is FQNEAQ (reference sequence). The V gene lost 3 bases and the J gene lost 3 bases, with 12 bases spanning the gap. The CDR3 contains 14 residues. CDR3 region: CASSLIPRDYEQYF. The DNA for the CDR3 is TGTGCCAGCAGCTTGATTCCGAGAGACTACGAGCAGTACTTC.

V usage is TRBV30 and J usage is TRBJ2-5, with 10 nucleotides matching TRBD1. This CDR3 is 16 amino acids long. CDR1 and CDR2 from the germline V gene are GTSNPN and SVGIG (reference sequence). Trimming cost V 4 bases and J 3 bases; bases outside gene matches: 11. Here the CDR3 reads CAWNHIPGQGKETQYF. CDR3 nucleotide sequence: TGTGCCTGGAATCACATCCCGGGACAGGGGAAAGAGACCCAGTACTTC.

This clone has more than one count but fewer than ten. V is TRBV2 and J is TRBJ2-1, with 7 bases that match TRBD2. This CDR3 has 16 residues. In germline, CDR1 is SNHLY, CDR2 FYNNEI. V dropped 6 bases and J dropped 3; count of bases not matched to a gene: 11. The CDR3 reads CASSAPGTTSYNEQFF. Written as DNA, the CDR3 is TGTGCCAGCAGCGCCCCCGGGACTACCAGCTACAATGAGCAGTTCTTC.

CDR3: CASSPSGKNIQYF. CDR3 bases: TGTGCCAGCAGTCCTTCGGGCAAAAACATTCAGTACTTC. The gene calls are TRBV27 and TRBJ2-4; D not certain. Per the germline V gene, CDR1 is MNHEY and CDR2 is SMNVEV (reference sequence). The CDR3 length is 13 residues. V gave up 5 bases and J gave up 3 bases, with 8 bases separating them.

This clone was seen a few times. CDR3 amino acids: CASTITGGEAFF. In nucleotides, the CDR3 is TGTGCCAGCACCATAACAGGAGGCGAAGCTTTCTTT. This chain connects TRBV28 to TRBJ1-1; D is possibly TRBD1 (5 bases). Germline V gene sequence: CDR1 MDHEN, CDR2 SYDVKM. V was shortened by 7 bases and J by 8 bases, with 14 bases between the two germline ends. The CDR3 is 12 residues long.

CDR3 in DNA: TGTGCCAGCAGTTTAGCGGGGTTTTACAATGAGCAGTTCTTC. The encoded protein is CASSLAGFYNEQFF. The chain has TRBV27 and TRBJ2-1; a possible D gene is TRBD2 (6 bases). The CDR3 runs 14 residues. Trimming left V 2 bases short and J 4 bases short, with 9 bases between. Germline CDR1 is MNHEY and CDR2 is SMNVEV (reference sequence).

This rearrangement joins TRBV7-6 to TRBJ1-1, with D tentatively TRBD1 (5 bases). The V gene lost 6 bases and the J gene lost 0 bases, with 8 bases spanning the gap. The germline V gene has CDR1 SGHVS and CDR2 FNYEAQ. The CDR3 totals 13 residues. The CDR3 spells CASSLTVNTEAFF. As DNA, the CDR3 is TGTGCCAGCAGTTTGACAGTGAACACTGAAGCTTTCTTT.

There are a few counts of this clone. The chain has TRBV29-1 and TRBJ1-2, with D perhaps TRBD1 (6 bases). Germline CDR1 reads SQVTM; CDR2 reads ANQGSEA. There are 11 residues in the CDR3. Trimming pared 6 bases from V and 8 bases from J, leaving 13 bases between. The CDR3 DNA reads as TGCAGCGTCCACACAGGGCCCGGCTACACCTTC. It codes for CSVHTGPGYTF.

The genes are TRBV30 and TRBJ2-7, with D unresolved. V lost 1 base to trimming and J lost 1 base, with 8 bases between them. This CDR3 has 13 residues. CDR1 and CDR2 (germline): GTSNPN, SVGIG (reference sequence). This CDR3 is CAWSEGPSYEQYF. The CDR3 DNA is TGTGCCTGGAGTGAAGGACCGTCCTACGAGCAGTACTTC.